A single sample gave rise to the 32 T cell receptor beta chains below, sequenced in a study of lymphopenia after photon versus proton radiotherapy. Sequenced by immunoSEQ multiplex PCR; TCRdb stores in-frame clones only, minus some. The sample yields about 55,000 clones, 84% seen once. The sequences come from peripheral blood, collected from a patient treated with proton-based radiotherapy. Receptor source: a man between 60 and 70 years old with pancreatic cancer.

A few counts support this clone. The DNA of the CDR3 is TGCGCCAGCAGCCAGGGACTAGCGGGAGCGTTAGACTCCTACGAGCAGTACTTC. Encoded protein: CASSQGLAGALDSYEQYF. V usage is TRBV5-1 and J usage is TRBJ2-7, with 14 bases matching TRBD2. Germline V lookup: CDR1 SGHRS, CDR2 YFSETQ. The CDR3 is 18 amino acids. Trimming removed 4 bases from V and 0 bases from J; junction bases left unmatched: 9. The whole variable domain, filled in from reference TRBV5-1 and TRBJ2-7, reads KAGVTQTPRYLIKTRGQQVTLSCSPISGHRSVSWYQQTPGQGLQFLFEYFSETQRNKGNFPGRFSGRQFSNSRSEMNVSTLELGDSALYLCASSQGLAGALDSYEQYFGPGTRLTVT.

The genes are TRBV6-5 and TRBJ2-5; D may correspond to TRBD1 or TRBD2 (5 bases each). CDR3 length equals 15 residues. The germline CDR1 and CDR2 sequences are MNHEY and SVGAGI. Trimming pared 1 base from V and 5 bases from J, leaving 14 bases between. In DNA, the CDR3 is TGTGCCAGCAGTTACTGGAGTCAGGGCGGGGAGACCCAGTACTTC. Translating gives CASSYWSQGGETQYF.

The rearrangement links TRBV4-1 to TRBJ2-2, with 9 bases identical to TRBD2. J was trimmed by 4 bases and V by 0 bases; bases with no gene match: 12. Germline V CDR1 and CDR2: MGHRA, YSYEKL. This CDR3 comprises 19 residues. The CDR3 DNA reads as TGCGCCAGCAGCCAAGATCTATTTGGACTAGCGCGCAGCACCGGGGAGCTGTTTTTT. This codes for CASSQDLFGLARSTGELFF.

This sequence joins TRBV23-1 and TRBJ2-7, with 8 bases identical to TRBD1. Being an ORF, TRBV23-1 has a function that is uncertain. The CDR3 length is 15 residues. V lost 0 bases and J lost 6; bases outside the gene matches: 7. The CDR3 loop reads CASSQSGTGNPEQYF. CDR3 DNA sequence: TGCGCCAGCAGTCAATCGGGGACAGGAAATCCCGAGCAGTACTTC.

CDR3 sequence (DNA): TGTGCCAGCAGCGTAGAGGTCAGCAGACCATCCGATGGCTACACCTTC. Encoded protein: CASSVEVSRPSDGYTF. J is TRBJ1-2 and V is TRBV9; D ambiguous. V lost 0 bases to trimming and J lost 6 bases, with 18 bases between them. The CDR3 loop spans 16 amino acids. Germline CDR1 is SGDLS and CDR2 is YYNGEE.

This clone was recorded once. V usage is TRBV30 and J usage is TRBJ2-7, with 8 bases aligning to TRBD1. This CDR3 is 15 amino acids long. Germline CDR1 reads GTSNPN; CDR2 reads SVGIG (reference sequence). Trimming at V came to 1 base and at J to 1 base, leaving 6 bases not matched to a gene. As DNA, the CDR3 is TGTGCCTGGAGTGGACAGGGGTATTCTTCCTACGAGCAGTACTTC. This encodes CAWSGQGYSSYEQYF.

This CDR3 reads CASSPTRLGGSYEQYF. CDR3 in DNA: TGTGCCAGCAGCCCAACTAGACTCGGGGGGTCGTACGAGCAGTACTTC. This chain links TRBV7-8 with TRBJ2-7, with 7 nucleotides matching TRBD2. Germline CDR1 reads SGHVS; CDR2 reads FQNEAQ. This CDR3 has 16 residues. The V segment lost 5 bases and the J segment 4 bases; nucleotides outside the gene matches: 14.

The V gene is TRBV28, the J gene TRBJ1-1, with D perhaps matching TRBD1 (6 bases). The V end lost 10 bases, the J end lost 0 bases, and 21 bases lay between the germline ends. From germline, CDR1 is MDHEN and CDR2 SYDVKM. The CDR3 contains 16 residues. CDR3: CATIPGGLIMNTEAFF. CDR3 sequence (DNA): TGTGCCACCATACCCGGGGGGCTAATAATGAACACTGAAGCTTTCTTT.

The rearrangement links TRBV5-5 to TRBJ2-5; 9 nucleotides match TRBD2. The germline gives CDR1 SGHKS, CDR2 YYEKEE (reference sequence). This CDR3 spans 18 amino acids. With V trimmed by 4 bases and J by 5 bases, 18 bases remained unmatched. The CDR3: CASSPPKSAGGPTETQYF. In nucleotides, the CDR3 is TGTGCCAGCAGCCCACCGAAATCCGCGGGAGGGCCCACGGAGACCCAGTACTTC.

This clone was counted once. J is TRBJ2-5 and V is TRBV5-1; 7 bases match TRBD2. The CDR3 has 15 residues. V shed 2 bases and J 5 bases; nucleotides not matched to a gene: 9. Germline V gene data show CDR1 as SGHRS and CDR2 as YFSETQ. CDR3 nucleotides: TGCGCCAGCAGCTTAGAAGGACTAGGAGCCGAGACCCAGTACTTC. Its protein product is CASSLEGLGAETQYF.

The J gene is TRBJ1-2, the V gene TRBV18; no definite D call. Germline CDR1 is KGHSH and CDR2 is LQKENI. CDR3 length equals 14 residues. Trimming pared 6 bases from V and 6 bases from J, leaving 17 bases between. CDR3 sequence: CASSYKWGLDGYTF. For the CDR3, the DNA is TGTGCCAGCTCGTACAAATGGGGTTTGGATGGCTACACCTTC.

The rearrangement links TRBV6-1 to TRBJ1-2; tentative D call: TRBD1 (6 bases). From germline, CDR1 is MNHNS and CDR2 SASEGT. This CDR3 is built from 13 residues. Trimming took off 3 bases at V and 8 bases at J, with 13 bases between the two ends. CDR3 in amino acids: CASSESGGVGYTF. CDR3 coding DNA: TGTGCCAGCAGTGAGTCGGGGGGCGTCGGCTACACCTTC.

The chain has TRBV28 and TRBJ2-1; 9 positions match TRBD2. Germline V gene lookup returns CDR1 MDHEN and CDR2 SYDVKM. Trimming at V came to 8 bases and at J to 8 bases, leaving 4 bases not matched to a gene. CDR3 size: 12 residues. The CDR3 DNA follows: TGTGCCAGCCTTCTAGCGGGGTATGAGCAGTTCTTC. Protein sequence: CASLLAGYEQFF.

The gene calls are TRBV28 and TRBJ2-1; 8 bases fit TRBD2. The germline V gene has CDR1 MDHEN and CDR2 SYDVKM. The CDR3 is 14 amino acids. Trimming cost V 4 bases and J 5 bases; bases outside gene matches: 4. CDR3 loop: CASSSKLADNEQFF. For the CDR3, the DNA is TGTGCCAGCAGTTCAAAACTAGCGGACAATGAGCAGTTCTTC. Drawing the rest from reference TRBV28 and TRBJ2-1, the complete variable domain is DVKVTQSSRYLVKRTGEKVFLECVQDMDHENMFWYRQDPGLGLRLIYFSYDVKMKEKGDIPEGYSVSREKKERFSLILESASTNQTSMYLCASSSKLADNEQFFGPGTRLTVL.

The rearrangement links TRBV28 to TRBJ2-2, with 10 bases lining up with TRBD2. Losses at the gene ends were 10 bases for V and 6 bases for J; bases not matched to a gene: 5. The CDR3 extends over 13 amino acids. The germline gives CDR1 MDHEN, CDR2 SYDVKM. The CDR3 loop is CATLAGVSGELFF. As DNA, the CDR3 is TGTGCCACCCTAGCGGGAGTTTCCGGGGAGCTGTTTTTT.

The chain has TRBV19 and TRBJ2-1, with a possible D match to TRBD1 (8 bases). Germline lookup yields CDR1 LNHDA and CDR2 SQIVND (reference sequence). Trimming shortened V by 7 bases and J by 0 bases, and 16 bases separated the two germline ends. The CDR3 is 16 amino acids. The CDR3 spells CASNTGGESSYNEQFF. The CDR3 DNA follows: TGTGCCAGTAATACAGGGGGGGAGAGCTCCTACAATGAGCAGTTCTTC. Based on the CDR3 plus reference TRBV19 and TRBJ2-1, the full variable domain is DGGITQSPKYLFRKEGQNVTLSCEQNLNHDAMYWYRQDPGQGLRLIYYSQIVNDFQKGDIAEGYSVSREKKESFPLTVTSAQKNPTAFYLCASNTGGESSYNEQFFGPGTRLTVL.

The V gene is TRBV5-4, the J gene TRBJ2-7, with D maybe TRBD2 (6 bases). Germline V gives CDR1 SGHNT, CDR2 YYREEE (reference sequence). CDR3 length: 17 amino acids. V lost 3 bases and J 3 bases, leaving 22 bases between the germline ends. The CDR3 reads CASSSAKGSLASYEQYF. CDR3 DNA sequence: TGTGCCAGCAGCTCCGCTAAGGGAAGCCTAGCGAGCTACGAGCAGTACTTC.

The V and J genes are TRBV9 and TRBJ2-2; D gene unclear. The CDR3 is 16 amino acids. With 0 bases removed from V and 1 base from J, the gap between germline ends came to 10 bases. Germline CDR1 is SGDLS and CDR2 is YYNGEE. The CDR3 sequence is CASSVGLSVNTGELFF. The CDR3, as DNA: TGTGCCAGCAGCGTAGGTCTCAGCGTGAACACCGGGGAGCTGTTTTTT.

V usage is TRBV7-2 and J usage is TRBJ2-1, with 8 bases aligning to TRBD2. The J segment lost 3 bases and the V segment lost 4 bases, leaving 11 bases of the junction unmatched. Per the germline V gene, CDR1 is SGHTA and CDR2 is FQGNSA. This CDR3 spans 17 amino acids. CDR3 sequence reads: CASSYGGSGSLYNEQFF. CDR3 nucleotides: TGTGCCAGCAGCTACGGGGGGAGCGGGAGCCTCTACAATGAGCAGTTCTTC.

V usage is TRBV28 and J usage is TRBJ2-1; 7 bases align to TRBD2. The germline CDR1 and CDR2 sequences are MDHEN and SYDVKM. V lost 7 bases, J lost 16 bases, and 13 bases stayed unmatched. The CDR3 is 12 residues long. Here the CDR3 DNA reads TGTGCCAGCACCTATGGGGCTAGCGGAGATTTCTTC. Translation gives CASTYGASGDFF.

This clone appeared a few times. Additional DNA sequences in this sample encode the identical CDR3. The chain recombines TRBV5-4 with TRBJ2-7; D may be TRBD1 or TRBD2 (5 bases each). The CDR3 has 15 residues. Per the germline V gene, CDR1 is SGHNT and CDR2 is YYREEE (reference sequence). The ends were cut back, 4 bases at V and 5 bases at J, with 19 bases in the middle. The chain's CDR3 is CASSLPGTPGHEQYF. Here the CDR3 DNA reads TGTGCCAGCAGCCTCCCCGGGACCCCGGGCCACGAGCAGTACTTC.

This chain joins TRBV18 and TRBJ1-1; the D is unclear. The germline V gene encodes CDR1 KGHSH and CDR2 LQKENI. The CDR3 is 16 residues long. V was clipped by 2 bases and J by 1 base, with 14 bases between them. The CDR3 loop reads CASSPTWWGSNTEAFF. CDR3 DNA: TGTGCCAGCTCACCAACTTGGTGGGGATCGAACACTGAAGCTTTCTTT.

This clone was picked up a small number of times. The chain is built from TRBV7-6 and TRBJ2-7; 9 positions agree with TRBD2. Losses at the gene ends were 5 bases for V and 0 bases for J; bases not matched to a gene: 5. The CDR3 sequence is 15 residues long. Germline V CDR1 and CDR2: SGHVS, FNYEAQ. In DNA, the CDR3 is TGTGCCAGCAGCCGCGGACTAGCGAACTCCTACGAGCAGTACTTC. This gives the protein CASSRGLANSYEQYF.

J is TRBJ2-7 and V is TRBV7-9, with TRBD2 as a possible D gene (5 bases). V lost 2 bases, J lost 7 bases, and 18 bases lay in between. Germline loops: CDR1 SEHNR, CDR2 FQNEAQ (reference sequence). The CDR3 contains 15 residues. In DNA, the CDR3 is TGTGCCAGCAGCTTAAGGGCAGACCGACGGGGTGAGCAGTACTTC. It specifies CASSLRADRRGEQYF. The full variable domain, in which reference TRBV7-9 and TRBJ2-7 provide the parts outside the CDR3, is DTGVSQNPRHKITKRGQNVTFRCDPISEHNRLYWYRQTLGQGPEFLTYFQNEAQLEKSRLLSDRFSAERPKGSFSTLEIQRTEQGDSAMYLCASSLRADRRGEQYFGPGTRLTVT.

This chain joins TRBV19 and TRBJ1-2; the match to TRBD1 covers 9 bases. CDR1 LNHDA and CDR2 SQIVND come from the germline V gene (reference sequence). CDR3 length: 13 residues. J was trimmed by 4 bases and V by 9 bases; bases with no gene match: 6. The CDR3 DNA reads as TGTGCCAGCAGGGGACAGGGTGGCTATGGCTACACCTTC. This translates into CASRGQGGYGYTF.

The rearrangement links TRBV9 to TRBJ2-5; TRBD1 agrees at 10 bases. J lost 2 bases, V lost 0 bases, and 4 bases had no gene match. From germline, CDR1 is SGDLS and CDR2 YYNGEE. The CDR3 loop spans 16 amino acids. The CDR3 coding sequence is TGTGCCAGCAGCGTAGGAGACAGGGGGCAACAAGAGACCCAGTACTTC. Protein sequence: CASSVGDRGQQETQYF.

The CDR3, as DNA: TGTGCCAGCAGCGCGCAGGTGGGGAACACTGAAGCTTTCTTT. Protein sequence: CASSAQVGNTEAFF. The V call is TRBV9, the J call TRBJ1-1, with D hard to call. Germline CDR1 and CDR2: SGDLS and YYNGEE. V lost 3 bases, J lost 1 base, and 10 bases lay in between. The CDR3 runs to 14 residues.

V usage is TRBV28 and J usage is TRBJ1-2; 7 nucleotides line up with TRBD1. The V and J ends lost 6 bases and 8 bases, in that order; junction bases with no gene match: 9. In germline, CDR1 is MDHEN, CDR2 SYDVKM. The CDR3 is made up of 13 amino acids. The CDR3 nucleotides are TGTGCCAGCAGCCCGAAGGGGGCGGGAGGCTACACCTTC. It specifies CASSPKGAGGYTF.

The chain employs TRBV5-4 and TRBJ2-2, with 9 bases that match TRBD2. The trim removed 3 bases at V and 2 bases at J, leaving 5 bases unmatched. This CDR3 comprises 16 residues. Germline loops: CDR1 SGHNT, CDR2 YYREEE (reference sequence). Here the CDR3 DNA reads TGTGCCAGCAGCTCCTTAGCGGGAGCAAACACCGGGGAGCTGTTTTTT. It codes for CASSSLAGANTGELFF.

The chain is built from TRBV9 and TRBJ1-4; 10 bases align to TRBD1. Germline CDR1 reads SGDLS; CDR2 reads YYNGEE. The CDR3 sequence is 17 residues long. J gave up 6 bases and V 0 bases, and 8 bases lay outside the gene matches. The CDR3 region is CASSVALGGTGDEKLFF. In DNA, the CDR3 is TGTGCCAGCAGCGTAGCGCTAGGCGGGACAGGGGATGAAAAACTGTTTTTT.

CDR3 amino acids: CASSPGLGHRSYNEQFF. The DNA of the CDR3 is TGTGCCAGCAGCCCAGGGTTGGGGCATCGGTCCTACAATGAGCAGTTCTTC. This chain connects TRBV7-2 to TRBJ2-1; tentative D call: TRBD1 (5 bases). The ends were cut back, 5 bases at V and 1 base at J, with 18 bases in the middle. From germline, CDR1 is SGHTA and CDR2 FQGNSA. The CDR3 length is 17 residues.

The V call is TRBV15, the J call TRBJ2-3; 12 nucleotides line up with TRBD2. Germline V CDR1 and CDR2: LNHNV, YYDKDF (reference sequence). This CDR3 comprises 16 residues. J gave up 9 bases and V 0 bases, and 7 bases lay outside the gene matches. CDR3: CATSRERGGTSGTQYF. The CDR3 DNA is TGTGCCACCAGCAGAGAGAGGGGAGGGACTAGCGGGACGCAGTATTTT.